This TCR beta chain was sequenced in a study of blood T cells in healthy people across ages. CDR1 and CDR2 (germline): MNHEY, SVGAGI. With 4 bases removed from V and 6 bases from J, the gap between germline ends came to 16 bases. The CDR3 has 16 residues. Using a J-beta primer mix together with a sample-barcoded 5' primer, a second PCR was run for about 7 to 12 cycles. One entry per CDR3 protein, called by TCRdb with MiXCR from the 5' RACE reads. The table includes roughly 930,000 distinct CDR3 sequences, about 48% detected once. Sequencing was carried out using blood. The rearrangement joins TRBV6-5 to TRBJ1-6, with D hard to call. This clonotype originated in a man under 40 in good health. CDR3 DNA: TGTGCCAGCAGTTCCCTCCACGGGAAGCTTAATTCACCCCTCCACTTT. As protein: CASSSLHGKLNSPLHF.